This T cell receptor (beta chain) was obtained from a study of T-cell memory formation after mild COVID-19. Study results and limitations: Balance between CD4 and CD8 was seen in clones contracting day 15 to 85, and a CD4+ lean was seen in later expanders.

Points on this clonotype: Its antigen is not known.

5'RACE primed at constant segments yielded TCR alpha and TCR beta cDNA libraries bearing sample barcodes and UMIs. From the 5' RACE reads, TCRdb called clonotypes with MiXCR, one entry per CDR3 protein. The sample lists hundreds of thousands of distinct CDR3 sequences, about 18% occurring once. The CDR3 extends over 17 amino acids. Germline CDR1 reads MGHDK; CDR2 reads SYGVNS. Trimming cost V 4 bases and J 1 base; bases outside gene matches: 6. The rearrangement joins TRBV25-1 to TRBJ2-5, with 13 nucleotides matching TRBD2. The sequencing input was PBMCs or a T cell subset sorted from them (not recorded which). The sequence came from an adult woman who had mild COVID-19 (a few samples of this study predate the infection). Cell type and time point are not known. CDR3 nucleotide sequence: TGTGCCAGCAGTGGCCGGACTAGCGGGGGAACCCAAGAGACCCAGTACTTC. Translated, it gives CASSGRTSGGTQETQYF.